This entry lists 25 T cell receptor beta chains sequenced from one sample in a study of control samples from healthy donors and cancer patients. The protocol was immunoSEQ multiplex PCR, while the TCRdb copy is restricted to in-frame clones and leaves out a portion. The repertoire has 150,000 to 200,000 clones, 94% of them found once; the top ten carry around 1.5%. Input material: blood. These receptors were taken from a young woman in good health.

The chain recombines TRBV3-1 (or the pseudogene TRBV3-2) with TRBJ1-1; D call uncertain. Germline loops: CDR1 LGHDT, CDR2 YNNKEL (reference sequence). V dropped 0 bases and J dropped 1 base, with 9 bases sitting between them. This CDR3 comprises 15 residues. The CDR3 region is CASSQDRLGNTEAFF. The CDR3 DNA follows: TGTGCCAGCAGCCAAGACCGGTTAGGGAACACTGAAGCTTTCTTT.

Written as DNA, the CDR3 is TGCGCCAGCAGCCAATTCTTGCGTAATGAAAAACTGTTTTTT. It codes for CASSQFLRNEKLFF. The rearrangement uses TRBV4-1 and TRBJ1-4; unclear D gene. With 2 bases removed from V and 4 bases from J, the gap between germline ends came to 8 bases. The germline V gene has CDR1 MGHRA and CDR2 YSYEKL. The CDR3 sequence is 14 residues long.

This chain uses TRBV30 with TRBJ1-4, with D possibly matching TRBD1 (5 bases). CDR3 length: 16 amino acids. V was shortened by 2 bases and J by 8 bases, with 21 bases between the two germline ends. Germline V gives CDR1 GTSNPN, CDR2 SVGIG (reference sequence). The CDR3 loop reads CAWSPASGTSWEKLFF. CDR3 nucleotide sequence: TGTGCCTGGAGTCCAGCCTCCGGGACTTCCTGGGAAAAACTGTTTTTT.

The V and J genes are TRBV5-6 and TRBJ2-7; 13 bases are shared with TRBD2. Germline-derived CDR1 and CDR2 are SGHDT and YYEEEE. This CDR3 has 14 residues. The V and J ends lost 4 bases and 6 bases, in that order; junction bases with no gene match: 4. Here the CDR3 reads CASSTSGRAFEQYF. DNA of the CDR3: TGTGCCAGCAGCACTAGCGGGAGGGCCTTCGAGCAGTACTTC.

The chain employs TRBV28 and TRBJ2-3, with 7 bases aligning to TRBD1. V was clipped by 8 bases and J by 1 base; unmatched bases: 24. The germline CDR1 and CDR2 sequences are MDHEN and SYDVKM. This CDR3 is built from 20 residues. The CDR3 sequence is CASSLRRAKRIGQGTDTQYF. CDR3 bases: TGTGCCAGCTCCTTACGCAGGGCCAAGCGGATAGGACAGGGCACAGATACGCAGTATTTT.

The chain joins TRBV5-4 to TRBJ2-3, with D maybe TRBD2 (7 bases). Deletions cut 0 bases from V and 4 bases from J, with 18 bases between. Germline CDR1 reads SGHNT; CDR2 reads YYREEE (reference sequence). The CDR3 loop spans 17 amino acids. The CDR3 DNA follows: TGTGCCAGCAGCTTGGATCTGGCGGGAGAGGGGGCAGATACGCAGTATTTT. Its translation: CASSLDLAGEGADTQYF.

This chain joins TRBV7-9 and TRBJ1-3; 9 nucleotides line up with TRBD1. CDR1 and CDR2 (germline): SEHNR, FQNEAQ (reference sequence). Trimming took 4 bases from V and 8 from J; bases not matched to a gene: 9. The CDR3 extends over 15 amino acids. The CDR3 coding sequence is TGTGCCAGCAGCTACAAACAGGGGGCTGTAGACACCATATATTTT. Translated, it gives CASSYKQGAVDTIYF. Combining the CDR3 with reference TRBV7-9 and TRBJ1-3 gives the whole variable domain DTGVSQNPRHKITKRGQNVTFRCDPISEHNRLYWYRQTLGQGPEFLTYFQNEAQLEKSRLLSDRFSAERPKGSFSTLEIQRTEQGDSAMYLCASSYKQGAVDTIYFGEGSWLTVV.

The V and J genes are TRBV6-5 and TRBJ1-1; TRBD1 aligns across 9 bases. There are 15 residues in the CDR3. Trimming removed 0 bases from V and 3 bases from J; junction bases left unmatched: 2. Germline-derived CDR1 and CDR2 are MNHEY and SVGAGI. The CDR3 coding sequence is TGTGCCAGCAGTTACTCTGGACAGGGGCACACTGAAGCTTTCTTT. This sequence encodes CASSYSGQGHTEAFF.

This clone was observed a few times. The chain's CDR3 is CASSSTGASGNTIYF. DNA for the CDR3: TGTGCCAGCAGTTCGACAGGGGCAAGTGGAAACACCATATATTTT. The chain is built from TRBV6-6 and TRBJ1-3; 8 bases fit TRBD1. Germline V lookup: CDR1 MNHNY, CDR2 SVGAGI (reference sequence). CDR3 size: 15 residues. The V and J ends lost 4 bases and 3 bases, in that order; junction bases with no gene match: 5.

The genes are TRBV5-1 and TRBJ2-1; D gene uncertain. CDR3 size: 16 residues. Trimming cost V 0 bases and J 3 bases, with 13 bases left between them. In germline, CDR1 is SGHRS, CDR2 YFSETQ. The CDR3 spells CASSLGSSSNYNEQFF. CDR3 nucleotide sequence: TGCGCCAGCAGCTTGGGCAGTTCGTCAAACTACAATGAGCAGTTCTTC.

The rearrangement links TRBV7-2 to TRBJ2-1; D may match TRBD1 or TRBD2 (5 bases each). Deletions cut 2 bases from V and 4 bases from J, with 18 bases between. Germline V lookup: CDR1 SGHTA, CDR2 FQGNSA. The CDR3 loop spans 17 amino acids. As DNA, the CDR3 is TGTGCCAGCAGCTTATGGGTAGGGACCTTATCGTACAATGAGCAGTTCTTC. It codes for CASSLWVGTLSYNEQFF.

A single count supports this clone. The chain has TRBV7-8 and TRBJ2-7; D is uncertain. The CDR3 has 15 residues. The germline gives CDR1 SGHVS, CDR2 FQNEAQ. Deletions cut 7 bases from V and 0 bases from J, with 16 bases between. CDR3 DNA sequence: TGTGCCAGCAACCCATTTCTTACGAGCTCCTACGAGCAGTACTTC. Translation: CASNPFLTSSYEQYF. Full variable domain (outside the CDR3, taken from reference TRBV7-8 and TRBJ2-7): GAGVSQSPRYKVAKRGQDVALRCDPISGHVSLFWYQQALGQGPEFLTYFQNEAQLDKSGLPSDRFFAERPEGSVSTLKIQRTQQEDSAVYLCASNPFLTSSYEQYFGPGTRLTVT.

The chain combines TRBV7-9 with TRBJ2-7, with 9 bases aligning to TRBD1. The CDR3 runs 14 residues. CDR1 SEHNR and CDR2 FQNEAQ come from the germline V gene (reference sequence). With V trimmed by 5 bases and J by 4 bases, 6 bases remained unmatched. The chain's CDR3 is CASSAGTGWYEQYF. The CDR3 nucleotides read TGTGCCAGCAGCGCCGGGACAGGGTGGTACGAGCAGTACTTC.

The J gene is TRBJ1-2, the V gene TRBV7-3; 8 bases are shared with TRBD1. Germline V gene sequence: CDR1 SGHTA, CDR2 FQGTGA. This CDR3 has 14 residues. V shed 3 bases and J 5 bases; nucleotides not matched to a gene: 5. The CDR3 here is CASSFWRQGYGYTF. The CDR3 nucleotides read TGTGCCAGCAGCTTTTGGAGACAGGGGTATGGCTACACCTTC.

The chain combines TRBV3-1 (or the pseudogene TRBV3-2) with TRBJ1-3; D is unresolved. The V end lost 2 bases, the J end lost 0 bases, and 8 bases lay between the germline ends. The germline V gene encodes CDR1 LGHDT and CDR2 YNNKEL (reference sequence). This CDR3 is 15 amino acids long. The DNA for the CDR3 is TGTGCCAGCAGCCAATGGCAGGACTCTGGAAACACCATATATTTT. The encoded protein is CASSQWQDSGNTIYF.

This chain joins TRBV9 and TRBJ2-7; D possibly uses TRBD1 or TRBD2 (5 bases each). V was pared by 2 bases and J by 3 bases, with 21 bases between. The CDR3 spans 17 residues. Germline CDR1 is SGDLS and CDR2 is YYNGEE. The CDR3 nucleotides are TGTGCCAGCAGCGTCGCCGGGACCGCAAAGGGGTTCTACGAGCAGTACTTC. Its translation: CASSVAGTAKGFYEQYF.

This clone was picked up one time. The rearrangement uses TRBV18 and TRBJ1-2; D uncertain. This CDR3 is built from 12 residues. Looked up from germline, CDR1 is KGHSH and CDR2 is LQKENI. The V end lost 2 bases, the J end lost 3 bases, and 4 bases lay between the germline ends. In DNA form, the CDR3 reads TGTGCCAGCTCACCAGGGGACTATGGCTACACCTTC. Translated, it gives CASSPGDYGYTF.

This chain joins TRBV6-5 and TRBJ1-3; a weak D match, TRBD1 (5 bases). Between the trimmed V and J ends, which lost 9 bases and 0 bases, there was a span of 6 bases. CDR1 MNHEY and CDR2 SVGAGI come from the germline V gene. This CDR3 has 12 residues. The chain's CDR3 is CASGHSGNTIYF. CDR3 nucleotide sequence: TGTGCCAGTGGACACTCTGGAAACACCATATATTTT.

The rearrangement joins TRBV28 to TRBJ1-4; 10 nucleotides line up with TRBD1. The CDR3 covers 17 residues. V gave up 6 bases and J gave up 7 bases; unmatched junction bases: 14. The germline gives CDR1 MDHEN, CDR2 SYDVKM. CDR3 coding DNA: TGTGCCAGCAGCGAAGGGACAGGGGTAAGGAACAGTGAAAAACTGTTTTTT. Translated: CASSEGTGVRNSEKLFF.

The chain links TRBV6-6 to TRBJ1-1; no clear D gene. CDR1 is MNHNY and CDR2 is SVGAGI in the germline V gene (reference sequence). The V and J ends lost 6 bases and 4 bases respectively, with 18 bases between them. The CDR3 is 15 amino acids. The CDR3 spells CASSPTRPGVTEAFF. The CDR3 nucleotides read TGTGCCAGCAGCCCTACCCGCCCGGGAGTCACTGAAGCTTTCTTT.

The rearrangement joins TRBV5-1 to TRBJ2-3, with 7 bases lining up with TRBD1. Germline CDR1 is SGHRS and CDR2 is YFSETQ. J lost 2 bases, V lost 3 bases, and 9 bases had no gene match. This CDR3 region has 16 residues. DNA for the CDR3: TGCGCCAGCAGCTCACCGGACAGGACGTTCACAGATACGCAGTATTTT. Its translation is CASSSPDRTFTDTQYF.

In this sample, this clone turned up once. Compared with germline, one end of the junction differs, possibly owing to a read error. The rearrangement links TRBV3-1 (or the pseudogene TRBV3-2) to TRBJ2-7, with D maybe TRBD2 (6 bases). CDR1 and CDR2 (germline): LGHDT, YNNKEL (reference sequence). The CDR3 length is 14 residues. As DNA, the CDR3 is TGTGCCAGCAGCCTAAGGAGGGCACCCTACGAGCAGCACTTC. As protein: CASSLRRAPYEQHF.

The chain recombines TRBV18 with TRBJ2-3, with 8 bases that match TRBD2. CDR1 is KGHSH, CDR2 LQKENI, per germline. The CDR3 consists of 16 residues. Trimming cost V 2 bases and J 8 bases; bases outside gene matches: 12. For the CDR3, the DNA is TGTGCCAGCTCACCAACTCAGGCGGGAGGCGGCGGTACGCAGTATTTT. Residues: CASSPTQAGGGGTQYF.

The genes are TRBV5-4 and TRBJ2-3; unclear D gene. The CDR3 covers 13 residues. Trimming removed 2 bases at V and 4 bases at J, with 8 bases between. Germline V gene data show CDR1 as SGHNT and CDR2 as YYREEE (reference sequence). CDR3 nucleotide sequence: TGTGCCAGCAGCTTAACCTCCCCAGATACGCAGTATTTT. It translates to CASSLTSPDTQYF.

This clone was recorded once. The chain links TRBV11-2 to TRBJ1-1; D gene uncertain. This CDR3 comprises 14 residues. Germline CDR1 reads SGHAT; CDR2 reads FQNNGV. V was clipped by 0 bases and J by 4 bases, with 9 bases between them. Here the CDR3 DNA reads TGTGCCAGCAGCTTAGATTCGGGTTTCACTGAAGCTTTCTTT. Amino acids: CASSLDSGFTEAFF.